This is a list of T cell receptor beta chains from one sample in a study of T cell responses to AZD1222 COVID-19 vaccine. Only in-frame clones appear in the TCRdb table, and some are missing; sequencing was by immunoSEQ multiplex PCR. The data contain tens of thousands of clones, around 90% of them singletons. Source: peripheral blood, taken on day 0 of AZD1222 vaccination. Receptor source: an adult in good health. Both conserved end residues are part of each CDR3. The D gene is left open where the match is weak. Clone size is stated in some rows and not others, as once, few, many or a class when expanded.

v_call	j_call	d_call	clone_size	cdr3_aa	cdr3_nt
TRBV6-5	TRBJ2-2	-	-	CASTQGLSTGELFF	TGTGCCAGCACTCAGGGCTTATCCACCGGGGAGCTGTTTTTT
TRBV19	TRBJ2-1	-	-	CASSERGSYNEQFF	TGTGCCAGTAGTGAGAGGGGCTCCTACAATGAGCAGTTCTTC
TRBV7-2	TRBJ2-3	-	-	CASSLVWRSTDTQYF	TGTGCCAGCAGCTTGGTTTGGCGAAGCACAGATACGCAGTATTTT
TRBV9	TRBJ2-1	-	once	CASSPVGLNNEQFF	TGTGCCAGCAGCCCCGTGGGGCTAAACAATGAGCAGTTCTTC
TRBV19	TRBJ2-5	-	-	CASSVDNQETQYF	TGTGCCAGTAGTGTGGACAACCAAGAGACCCAGTACTTC
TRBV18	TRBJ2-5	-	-	CASSPKRLVAQETQYF	TGTGCCAGCTCACCAAAACGGCTAGTAGCCCAAGAGACCCAGTACTTC
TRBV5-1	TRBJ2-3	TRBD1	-	CASSWTGEDTQYF	TGCGCCAGCAGCTGGACAGGGGAGGATACGCAGTATTTT
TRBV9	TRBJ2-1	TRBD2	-	CASSLRTSGRAMSEQFF	TGTGCCAGCAGCCTTCGGACTAGCGGGAGGGCCATGAGTGAGCAGTTCTTC
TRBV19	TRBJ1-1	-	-	CASSMGGNTEAFF	TGTGCCAGTAGTATGGGCGGGAACACTGAAGCTTTCTTT
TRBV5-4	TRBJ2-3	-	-	CASSLQSGDTQYF	TGTGCCAGCAGCTTGCAATCAGGGGATACGCAGTATTTT
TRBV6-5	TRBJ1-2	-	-	CASENFPGVYGYTF	TGTGCCAGTGAAAACTTCCCGGGGGTCTATGGCTACACCTTC
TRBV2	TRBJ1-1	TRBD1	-	CASSVGTVGGNTEAFF	TGTGCCAGCAGTGTCGGGACAGTAGGAGGGAACACTGAAGCTTTCTTT
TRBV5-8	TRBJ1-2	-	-	CASSLVQGLFYGYTF	TGTGCCAGCAGCTTGGTCCAGGGGTTATTCTATGGCTACACCTTC
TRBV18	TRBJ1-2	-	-	CASSPADGGYTF	TGTGCCAGCTCACCGGCAGATGGAGGCTACACCTTC
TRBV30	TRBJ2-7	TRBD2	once	CAWSVTSGPYEQYF	TGTGCCTGGAGTGTAACTAGCGGACCCTACGAGCAGTACTTC
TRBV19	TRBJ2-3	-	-	CASRINSGDTQYF	TGTGCCAGTCGGATAAACTCAGGAGATACGCAGTATTTT
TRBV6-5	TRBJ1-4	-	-	CASSRGNEKLFF	TGTGCCAGCTCGCGGGGTAATGAAAAACTGTTTTTT
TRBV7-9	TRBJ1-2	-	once	CASSLDTGLSGYTF	TGTGCCAGCAGCTTAGACACAGGGTTAAGTGGCTACACCTTC
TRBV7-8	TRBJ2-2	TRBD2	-	CASSLNPVSGLVSTGELFF	TGTGCCAGCAGCTTAAACCCGGTTTCCGGACTAGTCTCCACCGGGGAGCTGTTTTTT
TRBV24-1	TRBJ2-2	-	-	CATSDPRTVTGELFF	TGTGCCACCAGTGATCCGCGGACAGTTACCGGGGAGCTGTTTTTT
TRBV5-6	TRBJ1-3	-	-	CASSLWTLIAGNTIYF	TGTGCCAGCAGCTTGTGGACTCTAATCGCTGGAAACACCATATATTTT
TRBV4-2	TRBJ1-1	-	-	CASSQDYGQENMNTEAFF	TGTGCCAGCAGCCAAGATTACGGGCAGGAGAATATGAACACTGAAGCTTTCTTT
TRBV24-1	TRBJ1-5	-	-	CATSEGTVPLGPQHF	TGTGCCACCAGTGAGGGAACAGTCCCCTTAGGGCCCCAGCATTTT
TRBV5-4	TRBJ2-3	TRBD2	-	CASNTRLAGGAGDTQYF	TGTGCCAGCAACACCCGGCTAGCGGGGGGCGCGGGAGATACGCAGTATTTT
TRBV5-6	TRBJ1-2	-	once	CASSLDRADGYTF	TGTGCCAGCAGCTTGGACAGGGCCGATGGCTACACCTTC
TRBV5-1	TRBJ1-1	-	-	CASSLARDTEAFF	TGCGCCAGCAGCTTGGCCAGGGACACTGAAGCTTTCTTT
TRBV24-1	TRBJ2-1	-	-	CATSDPRPGPTNNEQFF	TGTGCCACCAGTGACCCCAGACCGGGACCTACAAACAATGAGCAGTTCTTC
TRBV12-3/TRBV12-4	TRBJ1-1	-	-	CASSSRGGTEAFF	TGTGCCAGCAGTTCCAGGGGAGGCACTGAAGCTTTCTTT
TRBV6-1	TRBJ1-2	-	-	CASSEWGAEVTDGYTF	TGTGCCAGCAGTGAGTGGGGGGCAGAGGTAACGGATGGCTACACCTTC
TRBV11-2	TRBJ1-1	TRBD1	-	CASSRTLGQAELAFF	TGTGCCAGCAGTCGTACATTGGGACAGGCCGAATTGGCTTTCTTT
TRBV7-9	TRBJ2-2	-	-	CASSFIGNTGELFF	TGTGCCAGCAGCTTTATTGGAAACACCGGGGAGCTGTTTTTT
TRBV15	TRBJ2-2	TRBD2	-	CATSRDLWGRGTGELFF	TGTGCCACCAGCAGAGATCTATGGGGGAGGGGCACCGGGGAGCTGTTTTTT
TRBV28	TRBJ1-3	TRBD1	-	CASSLIRRGQTGNTIYF	TGTGCCAGCAGTTTAATAAGGAGGGGGCAGACTGGAAACACCATATATTTT
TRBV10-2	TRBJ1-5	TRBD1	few	CASRTGGADQPQHF	TGCGCCAGCAGGACAGGGGGCGCGGATCAGCCCCAGCATTTT
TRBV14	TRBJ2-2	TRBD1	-	CASSQGGQGFTGELFF	TGTGCCAGCAGCCAGGGTGGACAGGGGTTCACCGGGGAGCTGTTTTTT
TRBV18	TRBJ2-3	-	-	CASSPAQDTQYF	TGTGCCAGCTCACCAGCCCAAGATACGCAGTATTTT
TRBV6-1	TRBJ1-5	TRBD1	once	CASSELQGAGQPQHF	TGTGCCAGCAGTGAACTACAGGGGGCAGGTCAGCCCCAGCATTTT
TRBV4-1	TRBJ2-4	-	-	CASSPATKNIQYF	TGCGCCAGCAGCCCAGCAACCAAAAACATTCAGTACTTC
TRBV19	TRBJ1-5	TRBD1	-	CASSTRDSYQPQHF	TGTGCCAGTAGTACGAGGGACAGCTATCAGCCCCAGCATTTT
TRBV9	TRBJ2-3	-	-	CASSVDGVSDTQYF	TGTGCCAGCAGCGTAGACGGGGTCTCAGATACGCAGTATTTT
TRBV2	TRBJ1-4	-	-	CASSVNGRREKLFF	TGTGCCAGCTCTGTAAACGGTCGGAGGGAAAAACTGTTTTTT